The T cell receptor (beta chain) described here comes from a study of T cells expressing NK-cell markers. This CDR3 is built from 11 residues. Germline loops: CDR1 SQVTM, CDR2 ANQGSEA. From the 5' RACE reads, TCRdb lists one entry per CDR3 protein and no DNA. Its table lists about 390,000 distinct CDR3 sequences. This chain joins TRBV29-1 and TRBJ1-2; TCRdb designates TRBD1, a call that cannot be tested without DNA. The source of this sequence is a woman in her fifties or sixties in good health. The sample consisted of blood T cells: a sorted CD56 or NKG2C T cell subset, CD4+ or CD8+ T cells, or bulk PBMC T cells (not recorded which). This chain's CDR3 is CSAWDRGSDTF.